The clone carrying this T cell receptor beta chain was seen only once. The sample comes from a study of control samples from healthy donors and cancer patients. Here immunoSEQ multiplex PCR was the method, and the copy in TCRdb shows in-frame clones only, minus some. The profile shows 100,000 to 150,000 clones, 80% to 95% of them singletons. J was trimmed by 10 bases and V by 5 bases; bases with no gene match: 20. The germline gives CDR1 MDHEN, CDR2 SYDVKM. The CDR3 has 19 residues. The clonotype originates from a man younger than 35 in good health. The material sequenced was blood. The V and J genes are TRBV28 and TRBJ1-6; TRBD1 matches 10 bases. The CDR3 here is CASSLFSGTGASTGSPLHF. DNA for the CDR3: TGTGCCAGCAGTCTTTTTTCCGGGACAGGGGCTTCCACGGGATCACCCCTCCACTTT.